The rows below give T cell receptor beta chains drawn from one sample of a study of blood T cells in healthy people across ages. TCRdb reprocessed the 5' RACE reads with MiXCR, giving one entry per CDR3 protein. The table has 1.5 million to 2 million distinct CDR3 sequences, about 50% seen once; the top ten hold roughly 2%. The specimen was blood. The receptors here all came from a woman aged 35 to 49 in good health. Each CDR3 is given with its conserved first and last residue. D genes are given only for firm matches. Part of the rows lack a size; the others show once, few, many or a class for expanded clones.

j_call: TRBJ1-2; clone_size: .; v_call: TRBV2; d_call: TRBD1; cdr3_nt: TGTGCCAGCAGTGAACGGACAGGGGGTGGCTATGGCTACACCTTC; cdr3_aa: CASSERTGGGYGYTF
j_call: TRBJ2-5; clone_size: few; v_call: TRBV20-1; d_call: .; cdr3_nt: TGCAGTGCTAGTGTTTGGACGGGTGGAAAAGAGACCCAGTACTTC; cdr3_aa: CSASVWTGGKETQYF
j_call: TRBJ2-1; clone_size: .; v_call: TRBV9; d_call: TRBD2; cdr3_nt: TGTGCCAGCAGCGTAGTCCCCGCTAGCGGGGCAAACAATGAGCAGTTCTTC; cdr3_aa: CASSVVPASGANNEQFF
j_call: TRBJ2-4; clone_size: .; v_call: TRBV28; d_call: .; cdr3_nt: TGTGCCAGCAGACCAACCTTGGGCGGGGGCGAGACCAAAAACATTCAGTACTTC; cdr3_aa: CASRPTLGGGETKNIQYF
j_call: TRBJ2-3; clone_size: many; v_call: TRBV7-2; d_call: .; cdr3_nt: TGTGCCAGCAGTTTCCGAGGGGGAGATACGCAGTATTTT; cdr3_aa: CASSFRGGDTQYF
j_call: TRBJ2-3; clone_size: few; v_call: TRBV20-1; d_call: .; cdr3_nt: TGCAGTGCGAGGGCCCGAAAGGCAGATACGCAGTATTTT; cdr3_aa: CSARARKADTQYF
j_call: TRBJ2-6; clone_size: .; v_call: TRBV2; d_call: .; cdr3_nt: TGTGCCAGCCCGGAGCACTGGGGCCTCTCTGAGGCCAGCGTCCTGACTTTC; cdr3_aa: CASPEHWGLSEASVLTF
j_call: TRBJ1-2; clone_size: once; v_call: TRBV7-2; d_call: TRBD1; cdr3_nt: TGTGCCAGCAGCTTTCGCGGGACAGGCTCGATTGTGCATGGCTACACCTTC; cdr3_aa: CASSFRGTGSIVHGYTF
j_call: TRBJ1-1; clone_size: once; v_call: TRBV6-5; d_call: .; cdr3_nt: TGTGCCAGCAGTTACTCAGAGCTCACTGAAGCTTTCTTT; cdr3_aa: CASSYSELTEAFF
j_call: TRBJ1-1; clone_size: .; v_call: TRBV9; d_call: TRBD1; cdr3_nt: TGTGCCAGCAGTACCGACAGGGAGGGTCCTGAAGCTTTCTTT; cdr3_aa: CASSTDREGPEAFF
j_call: TRBJ2-3; clone_size: .; v_call: TRBV20-1; d_call: .; cdr3_nt: TGCAGTGCTGGAGTGGTACCGGCTTTAGATACGCAGTATTTT; cdr3_aa: CSAGVVPALDTQYF
j_call: TRBJ2-5; clone_size: few; v_call: TRBV20-1; d_call: .; cdr3_nt: TGCAGTGCCCCCCTGGGGGCACAAGAGACCCAGTACTTC; cdr3_aa: CSAPLGAQETQYF
j_call: TRBJ2-5; clone_size: few; v_call: TRBV6-2/TRBV6-3; d_call: TRBD2; cdr3_nt: TGTGCCAGCAGAGGACTAGCGGGAGATCAAGAGACCCAGTACTTC; cdr3_aa: CASRGLAGDQETQYF
j_call: TRBJ2-7; clone_size: few; v_call: TRBV10-3; d_call: .; cdr3_nt: TGTGCCATCAGCTACCTAGTACCCCCGGACGAGCAGTACTTC; cdr3_aa: CAISYLVPPDEQYF
j_call: TRBJ2-5; clone_size: few; v_call: TRBV5-6; d_call: TRBD2; cdr3_nt: TGTGCCAGCAACCCTAGCGGGGGGCCTGTCGGAGAGACCCAGTACTTC; cdr3_aa: CASNPSGGPVGETQYF
j_call: TRBJ2-3; clone_size: .; v_call: TRBV10-3; d_call: TRBD1; cdr3_nt: TGTGCCATCAGTTGGACAGGAACTAGCACAGATACGCAGTATTTT; cdr3_aa: CAISWTGTSTDTQYF
j_call: TRBJ2-5; clone_size: .; v_call: TRBV18; d_call: TRBD1; cdr3_nt: TGTGCCAGCTTAACCGGACAGGGCGAGACCCAGTACTTC; cdr3_aa: CASLTGQGETQYF
j_call: TRBJ1-5; clone_size: .; v_call: TRBV20-1; d_call: .; cdr3_nt: TGCAGTGCTAGAGATTGGGGCGGGGCAGGGAATCAGCCCCAGCATTTT; cdr3_aa: CSARDWGGAGNQPQHF
j_call: TRBJ2-1; clone_size: .; v_call: TRBV7-8; d_call: .; cdr3_nt: TGTGCCAGCAGCTTGCTGGACGGTTTTGGTGAGCAGTTCTTC; cdr3_aa: CASSLLDGFGEQFF
j_call: TRBJ2-5; clone_size: .; v_call: TRBV7-2; d_call: .; cdr3_nt: TGTGCCAGCAGCTCTAATCTTGAGACCCAGTACTTC; cdr3_aa: CASSSNLETQYF
j_call: TRBJ2-3; clone_size: .; v_call: TRBV4-1; d_call: TRBD2; cdr3_nt: TGCGCCAGCAGCCAAGGGGCTAGCGGGGGGGCAGATACGCAGTATTTT; cdr3_aa: CASSQGASGGADTQYF
j_call: TRBJ2-3; clone_size: few; v_call: TRBV27; d_call: .; cdr3_nt: TGTGCCAGCAGTCCCCTGGGACGTCTTAGCACAGATACGCAGTATTTT; cdr3_aa: CASSPLGRLSTDTQYF
j_call: TRBJ2-1; clone_size: few; v_call: TRBV4-2; d_call: TRBD1; cdr3_nt: TGTGCCAGCAGCCAAGTAGTGGGAACGGGACAGAGCTACAATGAGCAGTTCTTC; cdr3_aa: CASSQVVGTGQSYNEQFF
j_call: TRBJ2-5; clone_size: few; v_call: TRBV4-1; d_call: .; cdr3_nt: TGCGCCAGCAGCAGGGGACTGGAGGAACAAGAGACCCAGTACTTC; cdr3_aa: CASSRGLEEQETQYF
j_call: TRBJ2-3; clone_size: .; v_call: TRBV12-5; d_call: .; cdr3_nt: TGTGCTAGTGGTCATGGACTTGATACGCAGTATTTT; cdr3_aa: CASGHGLDTQYF
j_call: TRBJ1-1; clone_size: once; v_call: TRBV15; d_call: .; cdr3_nt: TGTGCCACCAGCATGGACAAGGGGGTGAACACTGAAGCTTTCTTT; cdr3_aa: CATSMDKGVNTEAFF
j_call: TRBJ2-1; clone_size: once; v_call: TRBV11-2; d_call: .; cdr3_nt: TGTGCCAGCAGCGTACTCCATCAGGCGTCCAATGAGCAGTTCTTC; cdr3_aa: CASSVLHQASNEQFF
j_call: TRBJ2-3; clone_size: .; v_call: TRBV27; d_call: .; cdr3_nt: TGTGCCAGCAGAGGCCGCGGACGCACAGATACGCAGTATTTT; cdr3_aa: CASRGRGRTDTQYF